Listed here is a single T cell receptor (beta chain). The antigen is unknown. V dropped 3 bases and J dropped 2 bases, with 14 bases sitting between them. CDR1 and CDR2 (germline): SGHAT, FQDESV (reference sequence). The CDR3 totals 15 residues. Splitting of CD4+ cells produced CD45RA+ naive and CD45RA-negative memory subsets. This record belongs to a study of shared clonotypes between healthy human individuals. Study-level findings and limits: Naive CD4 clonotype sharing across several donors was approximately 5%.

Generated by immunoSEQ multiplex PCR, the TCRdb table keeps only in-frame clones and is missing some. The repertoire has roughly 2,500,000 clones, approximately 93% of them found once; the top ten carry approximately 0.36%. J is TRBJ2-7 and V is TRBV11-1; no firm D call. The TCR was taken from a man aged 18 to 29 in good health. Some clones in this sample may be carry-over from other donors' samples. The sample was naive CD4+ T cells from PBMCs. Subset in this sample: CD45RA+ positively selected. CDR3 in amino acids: CASSFGSIRPYEQYF. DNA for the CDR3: TGTGCCAGCAGCTTCGGCAGCATTCGTCCCTACGAGCAGTACTTC.